This is a list of T cell receptor beta chains from one sample in a study of blood T cell repertoires in COVID-19. Repertoires were generated with immunoSEQ multiplex PCR, while TCRdb's copy carries only in-frame clones and drops some. This sample has roughly 200,000 clones; 84% occur once, and the top ten carry 15% to 20%. Sequencing was performed on peripheral blood. These receptor sequences come from a woman of 80 years or more with active or convalescent COVID-19. Both conserved end residues are part of each CDR3. The order of the fields is J gene, V gene, clone size, D gene, CDR3 protein, CDR3 DNA. A D gene is named only where the DNA matches it firmly. Only part of the rows carry a size: once, few, many, or a class if the clone is expanded.

TRBJ1-2	TRBV7-3	NA	TRBD1	CASSPGQGAFGYTF	TGTGCCAGCAGCCCAGGACAGGGGGCGTTTGGCTACACCTTC
TRBJ1-6	TRBV30	NA	NA	CAWSGPSSYNSPLHF	TGTGCCTGGAGTGGACCTAGCTCCTATAATTCACCCCTCCACTTT
TRBJ1-2	TRBV9	NA	NA	CASSTKRGLLGYTF	TGTGCCAGCAGTACGAAGCGGGGGCTGCTTGGCTACACCTTC
TRBJ1-6	TRBV7-9	NA	TRBD1	CASSLAGQRNSPLHF	TGTGCCAGCAGCTTAGCGGGACAGCGGAATTCACCCCTCCACTTT
TRBJ2-7	TRBV4-1	NA	TRBD1	CASSQGTGNSYEQYF	TGCGCCAGCAGCCAAGGGACAGGGAACTCCTACGAGCAGTACTTC
TRBJ2-5	TRBV7-8	NA	NA	CASSLSRETQYF	TGTGCCAGCAGCTTAAGCCGGGAGACCCAGTACTTC
TRBJ2-5	TRBV19	NA	NA	CASSISRVETQYF	TGTGCCAGTAGTATATCCCGGGTAGAGACCCAGTACTTC
TRBJ2-7	TRBV4-2	NA	NA	CASSKGGAEPTYEQYF	TGTGCCAGCAGCAAGGGAGGCGCGGAACCCACCTACGAGCAGTACTTC
TRBJ2-3	TRBV7-9	NA	NA	CASSLDGGTDTQYF	TGTGCCAGCAGCTTAGACGGCGGAACAGATACGCAGTATTTT
TRBJ2-5	TRBV18	once	TRBD1	CASSPNQGAETQYF	TGTGCCAGCTCACCCAACCAGGGGGCCGAGACCCAGTACTTC
TRBJ2-6	TRBV19	NA	NA	CASSLDTYSSGANVLTF	TGTGCCAGTAGCCTGGACACATACTCCTCTGGGGCCAACGTCCTGACTTTC
TRBJ2-3	TRBV10-2	NA	NA	CASRRAAGANTDTQYF	TGCGCCAGCAGACGAGCTGCGGGGGCTAACACAGATACGCAGTATTTT
TRBJ2-3	TRBV3-1/TRBV3-2	NA	NA	CASSQGPQGRGGTDTQYF	TGTGCCAGCAGCCAAGGGCCCCAAGGCAGGGGGGGCACAGATACGCAGTATTTT
TRBJ2-1	TRBV19	NA	TRBD2	CASSIEAGGPYSSYNEQFF	TGTGCCAGTAGTATAGAAGCGGGAGGGCCTTACAGCTCCTACAATGAGCAGTTCTTC
TRBJ2-7	TRBV18	NA	NA	CASSPSHGYEQYF	TGTGCCAGCTCACCGTCCCACGGCTACGAGCAGTACTTC
TRBJ1-1	TRBV6-5	NA	NA	CASRKPIMNTEAFF	TGTGCCAGCAGAAAGCCCATAATGAACACTGAAGCTTTCTTT
TRBJ1-2	TRBV5-5	NA	NA	CASSRRDADRGYTF	TGTGCCAGCAGCCGGCGGGACGCGGACCGCGGCTACACCTTC
TRBJ2-3	TRBV5-1	NA	TRBD2	CASSFLAGTTDTQYF	TGCGCCAGCAGCTTCCTAGCGGGAACCACAGATACGCAGTATTTT
TRBJ1-5	TRBV10-3	NA	NA	CAIGGKSNQPQHF	TGTGCCATCGGGGGGAAGAGCAATCAGCCCCAGCATTTT
TRBJ2-5	TRBV5-4	NA	TRBD1	CASTPLVSGTGGVETQYF	TGTGCCAGCACCCCCTTGGTCAGCGGGACAGGGGGCGTAGAGACCCAGTACTTC
TRBJ1-6	TRBV19	few	NA	CASTESGGGSPLHF	TGTGCCAGTACGGAGAGCGGGGGGGGTTCACCCCTCCACTTT
TRBJ2-7	TRBV27	NA	TRBD2	CASSSRGRANHEQYF	TGTGCCAGCAGTTCCCGCGGGAGGGCCAATCACGAGCAGTACTTC
TRBJ2-7	TRBV5-4	few	NA	CASSLGSAPEQYF	TGTGCCAGCAGCTTGGGCTCCGCGCCCGAGCAGTACTTC
TRBJ2-3	TRBV7-9	once	NA	CASSYRQISTDTQYF	TGTGCCAGCAGCTATCGACAGATTAGCACAGATACGCAGTATTTT